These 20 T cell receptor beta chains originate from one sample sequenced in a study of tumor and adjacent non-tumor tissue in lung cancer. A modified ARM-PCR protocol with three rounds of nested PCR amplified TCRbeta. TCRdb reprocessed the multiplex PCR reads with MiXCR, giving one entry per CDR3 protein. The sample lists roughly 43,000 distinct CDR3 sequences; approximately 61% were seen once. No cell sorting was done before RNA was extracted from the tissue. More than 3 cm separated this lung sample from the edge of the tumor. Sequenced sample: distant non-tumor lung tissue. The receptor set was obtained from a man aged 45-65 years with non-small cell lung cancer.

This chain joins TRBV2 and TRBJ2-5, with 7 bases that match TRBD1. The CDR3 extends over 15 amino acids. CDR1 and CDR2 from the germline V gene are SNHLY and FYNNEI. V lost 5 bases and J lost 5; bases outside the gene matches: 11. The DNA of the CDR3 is TGTGCCAGCAGTCTAGGACAGGATGCCTGGGAGACCCAGTACTTC. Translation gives CASSLGQDAWETQYF. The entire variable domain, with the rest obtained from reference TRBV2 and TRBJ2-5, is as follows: EPEVTQTPSHQVTQMGQEVILRCVPISNHLYFYWYRQILGQKVEFLVSFYNNEISEKSEIFDDQFSVERPDGSNFTLKIRSTKLEDSAMYFCASSLGQDAWETQYFGPGTRLLVL.

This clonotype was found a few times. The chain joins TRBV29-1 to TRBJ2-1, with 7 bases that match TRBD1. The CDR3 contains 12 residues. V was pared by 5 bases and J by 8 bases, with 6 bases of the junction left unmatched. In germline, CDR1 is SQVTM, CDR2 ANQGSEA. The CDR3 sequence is CSVTGQSYEQFF. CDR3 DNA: TGCAGCGTTACGGGACAGAGTTATGAGCAGTTCTTC.

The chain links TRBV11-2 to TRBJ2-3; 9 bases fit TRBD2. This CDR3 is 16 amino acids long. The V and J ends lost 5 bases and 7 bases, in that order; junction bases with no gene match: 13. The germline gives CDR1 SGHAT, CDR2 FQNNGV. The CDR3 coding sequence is TGTGCCAGCAGCCCTGCGGGACTAGCCGGAACACATACGCAGTATTTT. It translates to CASSPAGLAGTHTQYF.

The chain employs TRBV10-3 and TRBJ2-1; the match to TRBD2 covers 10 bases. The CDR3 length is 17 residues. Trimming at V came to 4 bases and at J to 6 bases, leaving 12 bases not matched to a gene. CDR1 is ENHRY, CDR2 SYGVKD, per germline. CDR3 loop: CAISVGLAEGPFNEQFF. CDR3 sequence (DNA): TGTGCCATCAGTGTCGGACTAGCGGAGGGACCCTTCAATGAGCAGTTCTTC.

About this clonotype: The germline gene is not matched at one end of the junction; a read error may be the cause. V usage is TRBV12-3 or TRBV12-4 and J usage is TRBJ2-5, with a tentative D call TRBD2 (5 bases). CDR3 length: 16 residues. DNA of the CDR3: TGTGCCAGCAGTCTCAAGTCGGGATTACCACAAGAGACCCAATACTTC. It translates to CASSLKSGLPQETQYF.

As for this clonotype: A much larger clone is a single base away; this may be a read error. CDR3 DNA sequence: TGCGCCAGCGGCAGCACAGGGGTGAACACCGGGGAGCTGTTTTTT. Translating gives CASGSTGVNTGELFF. V gene TRBV5-1 combines with J gene TRBJ2-2; 7 nucleotides match TRBD1. V lost 7 bases and J lost 1; bases outside the gene matches: 7. The CDR3 covers 15 residues. Germline CDR1 is SGHRS and CDR2 is YFSETQ.

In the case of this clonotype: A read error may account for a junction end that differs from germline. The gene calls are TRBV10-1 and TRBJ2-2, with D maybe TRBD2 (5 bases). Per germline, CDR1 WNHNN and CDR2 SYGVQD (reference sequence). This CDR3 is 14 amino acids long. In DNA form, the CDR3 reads TGCGCCAACAGTGGAGGAGTGAGCACCGGGGAGCTGTTCTTT. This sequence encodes CANSGGVSTGELFF.

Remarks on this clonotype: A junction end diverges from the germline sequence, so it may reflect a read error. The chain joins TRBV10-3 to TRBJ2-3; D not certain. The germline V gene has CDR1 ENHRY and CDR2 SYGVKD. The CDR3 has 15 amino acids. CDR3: CTIGGSAPSTDTQYF. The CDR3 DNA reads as TGTACCATCGGTGGTTCGGCGCCAAGCACGGATACGCAGTATTTT.

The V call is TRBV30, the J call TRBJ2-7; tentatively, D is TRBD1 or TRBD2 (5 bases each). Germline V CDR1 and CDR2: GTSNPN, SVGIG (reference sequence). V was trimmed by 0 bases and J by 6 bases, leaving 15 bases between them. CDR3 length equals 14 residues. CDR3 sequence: CAWSVPGAPGEQYF. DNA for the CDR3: TGTGCCTGGAGTGTACCCGGGGCGCCCGGCGAGCAGTACTTC.

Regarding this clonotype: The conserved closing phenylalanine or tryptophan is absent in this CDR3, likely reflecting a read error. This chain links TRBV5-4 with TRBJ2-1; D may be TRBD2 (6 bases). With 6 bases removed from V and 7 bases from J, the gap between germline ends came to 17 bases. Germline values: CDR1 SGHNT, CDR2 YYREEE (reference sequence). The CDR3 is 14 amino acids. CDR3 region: CASNSWTTGNEQFI. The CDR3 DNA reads TGTGCCAGCAACTCCTGGACTACTGGGAATGAGCAGTTCATC.

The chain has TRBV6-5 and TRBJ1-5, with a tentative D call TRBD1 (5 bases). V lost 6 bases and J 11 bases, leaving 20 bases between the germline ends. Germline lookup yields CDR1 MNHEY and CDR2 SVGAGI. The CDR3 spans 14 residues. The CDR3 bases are TGTGCCAGCAGCCCCGTTCGGGCTCAAGGGGCCCAGCATTTT. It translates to CASSPVRAQGAQHF.

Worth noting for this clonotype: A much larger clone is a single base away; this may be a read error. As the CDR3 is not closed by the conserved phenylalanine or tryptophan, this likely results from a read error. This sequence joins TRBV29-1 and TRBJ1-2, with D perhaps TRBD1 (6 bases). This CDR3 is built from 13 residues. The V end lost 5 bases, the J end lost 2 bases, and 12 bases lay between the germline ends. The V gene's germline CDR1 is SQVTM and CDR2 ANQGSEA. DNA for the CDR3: TGCAGCGTTTGGACAGAGATCAACTATGGCTACACCTTA. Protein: CSVWTEINYGYTL.

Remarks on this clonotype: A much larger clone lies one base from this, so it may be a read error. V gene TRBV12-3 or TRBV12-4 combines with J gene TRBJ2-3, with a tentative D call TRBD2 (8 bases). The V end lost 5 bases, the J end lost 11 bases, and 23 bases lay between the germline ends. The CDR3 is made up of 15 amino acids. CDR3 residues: CASSPRTSRGARQYF. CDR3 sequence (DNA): TGTGCCAGCAGTCCAAGGACTAGCAGGGGGGCTAGGCAGTATTTT.

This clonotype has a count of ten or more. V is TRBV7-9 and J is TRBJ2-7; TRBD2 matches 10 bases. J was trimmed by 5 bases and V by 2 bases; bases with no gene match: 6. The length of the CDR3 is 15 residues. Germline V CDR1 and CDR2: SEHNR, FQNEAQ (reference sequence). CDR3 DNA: TGTGCCAGCAGCTTACGAGCGGGAGGGCACGACGAGCAGTACTTC. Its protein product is CASSLRAGGHDEQYF.

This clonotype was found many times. CDR3 protein: CASRVAGGDYGYTF. CDR3 in DNA: TGTGCCAGCAGGGTGGCAGGGGGAGACTATGGCTACACCTTC. The chain is built from TRBV7-9 and TRBJ1-2; 7 bases align to TRBD1. The CDR3 is 14 amino acids. V trimming: 6 bases; J trimming: 3 bases; junction bases outside the gene matches: 7. Germline V gene data show CDR1 as SEHNR and CDR2 as FQNEAQ (reference sequence).

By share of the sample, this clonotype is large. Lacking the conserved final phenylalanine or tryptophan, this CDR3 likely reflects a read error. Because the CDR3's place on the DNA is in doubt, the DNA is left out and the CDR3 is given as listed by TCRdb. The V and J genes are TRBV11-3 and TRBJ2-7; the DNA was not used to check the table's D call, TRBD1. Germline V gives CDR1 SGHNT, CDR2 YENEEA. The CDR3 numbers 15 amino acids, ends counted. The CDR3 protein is CASSLDPPLWRGGAT.

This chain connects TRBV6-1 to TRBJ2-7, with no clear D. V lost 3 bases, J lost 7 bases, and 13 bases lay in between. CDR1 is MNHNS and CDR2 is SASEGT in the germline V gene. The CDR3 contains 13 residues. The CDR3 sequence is CASSDTQLSEQYF. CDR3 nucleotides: TGTGCCAGCAGTGACACCCAATTAAGTGAGCAGTACTTC.

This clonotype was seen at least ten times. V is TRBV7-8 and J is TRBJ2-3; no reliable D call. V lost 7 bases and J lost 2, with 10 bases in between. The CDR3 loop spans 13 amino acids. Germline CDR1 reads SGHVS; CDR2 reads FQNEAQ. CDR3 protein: CASTPSTTDTQYF. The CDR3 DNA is TGTGCCAGCACCCCTTCTACCACAGATACGCAGTATTTT.

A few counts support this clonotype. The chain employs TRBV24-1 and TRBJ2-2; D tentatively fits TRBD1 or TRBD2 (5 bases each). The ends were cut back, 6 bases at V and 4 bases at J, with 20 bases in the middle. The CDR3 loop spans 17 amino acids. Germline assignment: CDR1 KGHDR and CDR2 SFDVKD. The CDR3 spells CATSPAGMDSSTGELFF. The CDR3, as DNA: TGTGCCACCAGTCCGGCAGGGATGGACTCGAGCACCGGGGAGCTGTTTTTT.

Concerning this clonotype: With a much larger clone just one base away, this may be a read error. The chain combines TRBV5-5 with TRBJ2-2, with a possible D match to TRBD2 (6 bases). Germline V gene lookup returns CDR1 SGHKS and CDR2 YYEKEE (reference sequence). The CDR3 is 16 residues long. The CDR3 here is CVSSLVGRGNTGELFF. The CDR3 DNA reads TGTGTCAGCAGCTTGGTTGGGCGGGGGAACACCGGGGAGCTGTTTTTT. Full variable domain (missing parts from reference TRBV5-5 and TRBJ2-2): DAGVTQSPTHLIKTRGQQVTLRCSPISGHKSVSWYQQVLGQGPQFIFQYYEKEERGRGNFPDRFSARQFPNYSSELNVNALLLGDSALYLCVSSLVGRGNTGELFFGEGSRLTVL.